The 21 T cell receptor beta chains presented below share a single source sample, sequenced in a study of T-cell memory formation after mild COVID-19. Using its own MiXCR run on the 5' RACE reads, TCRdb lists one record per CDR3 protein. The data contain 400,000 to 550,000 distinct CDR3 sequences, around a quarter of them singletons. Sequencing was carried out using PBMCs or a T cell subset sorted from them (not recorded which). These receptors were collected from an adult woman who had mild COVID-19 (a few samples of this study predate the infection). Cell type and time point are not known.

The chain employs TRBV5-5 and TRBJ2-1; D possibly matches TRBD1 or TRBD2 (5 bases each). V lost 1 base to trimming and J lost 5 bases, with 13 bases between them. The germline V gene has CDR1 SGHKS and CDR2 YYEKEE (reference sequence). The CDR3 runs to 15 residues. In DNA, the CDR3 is TGTGCCAGCAGCTTGTTCCTCAGGGACGACAATGAGCAGTTCTTC. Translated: CASSLFLRDDNEQFF.

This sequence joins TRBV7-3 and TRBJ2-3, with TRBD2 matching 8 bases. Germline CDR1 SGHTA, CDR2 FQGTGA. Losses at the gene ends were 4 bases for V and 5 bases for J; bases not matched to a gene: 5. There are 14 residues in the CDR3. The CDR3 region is CASSSRREGDTQYF. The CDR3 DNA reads TGTGCCAGCAGCTCCCGCCGGGAGGGAGATACGCAGTATTTT.

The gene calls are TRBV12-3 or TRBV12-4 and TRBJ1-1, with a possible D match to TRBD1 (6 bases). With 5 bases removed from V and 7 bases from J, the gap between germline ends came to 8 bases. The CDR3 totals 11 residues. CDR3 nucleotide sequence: TGTGCCAGCAGTATGACAGGTGAAGCTTTCTTT. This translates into CASSMTGEAFF.

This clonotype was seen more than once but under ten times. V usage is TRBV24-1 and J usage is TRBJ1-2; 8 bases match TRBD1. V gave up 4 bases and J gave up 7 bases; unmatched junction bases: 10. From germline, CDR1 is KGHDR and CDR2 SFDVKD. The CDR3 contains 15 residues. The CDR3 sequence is CATSDTNRGYGGYTF. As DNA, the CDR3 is TGTGCCACCAGTGACACAAACAGGGGGTACGGTGGCTACACCTTC.

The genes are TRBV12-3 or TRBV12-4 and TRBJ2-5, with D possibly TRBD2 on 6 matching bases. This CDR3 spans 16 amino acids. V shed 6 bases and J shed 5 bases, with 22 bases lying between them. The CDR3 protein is CASSPPGSWRVETQYF. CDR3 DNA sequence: TGTGCCAGCAGCCCCCCGGGGAGCTGGAGGGTGGAGACCCAGTACTTC.

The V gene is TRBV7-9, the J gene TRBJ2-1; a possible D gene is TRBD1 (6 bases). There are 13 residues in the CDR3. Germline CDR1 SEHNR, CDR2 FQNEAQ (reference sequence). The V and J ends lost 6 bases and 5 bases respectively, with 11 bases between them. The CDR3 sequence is CASSKQGHNEQFF. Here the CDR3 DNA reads TGTGCCAGCAGTAAACAGGGCCACAATGAGCAGTTCTTC.

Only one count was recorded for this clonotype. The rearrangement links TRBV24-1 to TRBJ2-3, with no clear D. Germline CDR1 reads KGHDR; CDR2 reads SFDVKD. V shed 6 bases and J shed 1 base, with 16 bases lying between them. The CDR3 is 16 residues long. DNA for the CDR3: TGTGCCACCAGTAATCCCCGCCAGGCAGGCACAGATACGCAGTATTTT. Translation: CATSNPRQAGTDTQYF.

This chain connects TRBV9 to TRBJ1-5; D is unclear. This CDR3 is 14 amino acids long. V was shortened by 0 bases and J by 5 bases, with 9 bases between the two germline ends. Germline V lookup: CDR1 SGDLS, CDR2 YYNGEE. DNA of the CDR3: TGTGCCAGCAGCGTAGACGGGTTAGATCAGCCCCAGCATTTT. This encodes CASSVDGLDQPQHF.

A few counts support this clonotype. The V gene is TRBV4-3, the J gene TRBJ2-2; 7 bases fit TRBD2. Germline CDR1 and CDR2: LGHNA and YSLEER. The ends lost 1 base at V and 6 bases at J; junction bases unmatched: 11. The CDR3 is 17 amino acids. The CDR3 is CASSQAVAGAYSGELFF. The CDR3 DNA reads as TGCGCCAGCAGCCAAGCAGTGGCGGGAGCGTACTCCGGGGAGCTGTTTTTT.

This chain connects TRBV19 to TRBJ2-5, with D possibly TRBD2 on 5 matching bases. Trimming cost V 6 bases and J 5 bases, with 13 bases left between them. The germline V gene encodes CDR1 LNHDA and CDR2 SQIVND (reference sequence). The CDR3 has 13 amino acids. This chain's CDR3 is CASSTDWEETQYF. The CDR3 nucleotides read TGTGCCAGTAGCACTGACTGGGAGGAGACCCAGTACTTC.

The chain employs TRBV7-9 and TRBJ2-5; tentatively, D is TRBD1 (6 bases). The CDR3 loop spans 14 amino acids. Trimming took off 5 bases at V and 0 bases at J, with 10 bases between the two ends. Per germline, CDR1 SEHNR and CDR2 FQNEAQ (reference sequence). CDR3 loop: CASSPDRYQETQYF. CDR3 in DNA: TGTGCCAGCAGCCCCGACAGGTACCAAGAGACCCAGTACTTC.

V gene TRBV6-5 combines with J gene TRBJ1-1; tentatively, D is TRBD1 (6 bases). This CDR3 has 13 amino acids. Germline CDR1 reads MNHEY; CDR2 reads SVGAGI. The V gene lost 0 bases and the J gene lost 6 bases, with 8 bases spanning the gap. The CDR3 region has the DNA TGTGCCAGCAGTTACTCGGGGGGCGCTGAAGCTTTCTTT. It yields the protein CASSYSGGAEAFF.

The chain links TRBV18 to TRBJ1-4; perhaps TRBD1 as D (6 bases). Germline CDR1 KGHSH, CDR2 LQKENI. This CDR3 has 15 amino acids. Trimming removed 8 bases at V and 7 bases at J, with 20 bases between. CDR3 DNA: TGTGCCAGCACCCCACGACAGGCTGAGGGTGAAAAACTGTTTTTT. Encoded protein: CASTPRQAEGEKLFF.

The CDR3 spells CSAIGTSGASSYEQYF. The CDR3 DNA follows: TGCAGTGCGATCGGGACTAGCGGGGCGAGCTCCTACGAGCAGTACTTC. This chain links TRBV20-1 with TRBJ2-7; 13 nucleotides align to TRBD2. Germline V gene data show CDR1 as DFQATT and CDR2 as SNEGSKA (reference sequence). This CDR3 comprises 16 residues. V lost 6 bases to trimming and J lost 0 bases; unmatched junction nucleotides: 8.

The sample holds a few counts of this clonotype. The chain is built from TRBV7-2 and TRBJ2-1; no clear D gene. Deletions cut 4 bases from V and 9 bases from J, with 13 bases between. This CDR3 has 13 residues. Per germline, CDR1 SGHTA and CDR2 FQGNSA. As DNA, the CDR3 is TGTGCCAGCAGCTCCTTAAGTTGGGGTGAGCAGTTCTTC. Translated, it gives CASSSLSWGEQFF.

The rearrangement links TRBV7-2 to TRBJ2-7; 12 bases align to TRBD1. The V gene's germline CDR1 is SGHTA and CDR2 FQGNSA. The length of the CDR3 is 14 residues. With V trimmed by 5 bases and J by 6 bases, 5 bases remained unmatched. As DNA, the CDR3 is TGTGCCAGCAGCCGGGACAGGGGGCAGGTCGAGCAGTACTTC. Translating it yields CASSRDRGQVEQYF.

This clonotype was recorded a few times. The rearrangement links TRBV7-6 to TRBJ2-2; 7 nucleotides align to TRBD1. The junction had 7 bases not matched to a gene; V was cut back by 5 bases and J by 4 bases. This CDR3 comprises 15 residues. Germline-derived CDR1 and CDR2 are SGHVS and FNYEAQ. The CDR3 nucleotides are TGTGCCAGCAGCACCCAGGGGGTTGTCACCGGGGAGCTGTTTTTT. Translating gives CASSTQGVVTGELFF.

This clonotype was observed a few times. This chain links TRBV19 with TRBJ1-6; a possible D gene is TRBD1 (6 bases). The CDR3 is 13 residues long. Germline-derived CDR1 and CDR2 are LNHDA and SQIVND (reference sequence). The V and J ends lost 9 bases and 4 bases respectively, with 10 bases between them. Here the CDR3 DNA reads TGTGCCAGCAGGGGTTTGTATAATTCACCCCTCCACTTT. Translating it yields CASRGLYNSPLHF.

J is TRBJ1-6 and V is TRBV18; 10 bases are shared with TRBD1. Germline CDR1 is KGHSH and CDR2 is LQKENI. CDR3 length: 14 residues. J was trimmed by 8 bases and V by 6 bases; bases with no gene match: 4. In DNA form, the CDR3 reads TGTGCCAGCTCCCAAGGACAGGGGGATTCACCCCTCCACTTT. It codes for CASSQGQGDSPLHF.

Here the CDR3 reads CAWRRDIRRNTEAFF. The CDR3 DNA reads TGTGCCTGGAGACGAGACATTCGCAGGAACACTGAAGCTTTCTTT. The rearrangement joins TRBV30 to TRBJ1-1, with D unresolved. V lost 3 bases and J lost 1, with 15 bases in between. Germline V CDR1 and CDR2: GTSNPN, SVGIG (reference sequence). The CDR3 extends over 15 amino acids.

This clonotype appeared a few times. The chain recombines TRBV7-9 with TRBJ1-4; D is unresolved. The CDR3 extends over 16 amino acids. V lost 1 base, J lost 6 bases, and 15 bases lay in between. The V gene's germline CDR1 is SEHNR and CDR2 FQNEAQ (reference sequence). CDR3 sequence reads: CASSLGWAAGDEKLFF. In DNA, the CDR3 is TGTGCCAGCAGCTTAGGATGGGCAGCCGGGGATGAAAAACTGTTTTTT.